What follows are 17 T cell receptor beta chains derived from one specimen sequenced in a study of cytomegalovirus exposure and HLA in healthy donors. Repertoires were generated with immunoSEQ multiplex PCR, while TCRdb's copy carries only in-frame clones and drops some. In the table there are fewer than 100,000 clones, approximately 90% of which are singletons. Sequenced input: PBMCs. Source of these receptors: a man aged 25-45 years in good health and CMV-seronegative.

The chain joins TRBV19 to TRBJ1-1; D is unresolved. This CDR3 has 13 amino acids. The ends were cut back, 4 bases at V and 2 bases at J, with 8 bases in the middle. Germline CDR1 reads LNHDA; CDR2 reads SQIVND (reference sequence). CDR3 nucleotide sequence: TGTGCCAGTAGTAGTCAGTATAACACTGAAGCTTTCTTT. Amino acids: CASSSQYNTEAFF.

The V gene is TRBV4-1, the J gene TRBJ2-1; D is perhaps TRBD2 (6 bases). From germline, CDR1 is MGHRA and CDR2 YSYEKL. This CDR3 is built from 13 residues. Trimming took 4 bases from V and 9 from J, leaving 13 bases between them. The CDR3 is CASSPLGLLEQFF. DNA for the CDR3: TGCGCCAGCAGCCCTCTGGGACTCCTTGAGCAGTTCTTC.

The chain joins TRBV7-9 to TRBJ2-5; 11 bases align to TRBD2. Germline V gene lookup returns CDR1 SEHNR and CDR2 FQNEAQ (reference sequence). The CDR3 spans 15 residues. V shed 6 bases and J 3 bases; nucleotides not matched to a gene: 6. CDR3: CASSFTGLAEETQYF. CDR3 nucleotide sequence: TGTGCCAGCAGTTTTACGGGACTAGCGGAAGAGACCCAGTACTTC. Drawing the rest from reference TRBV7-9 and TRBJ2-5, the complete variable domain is DTGVSQNPRHKITKRGQNVTFRCDPISEHNRLYWYRQTLGQGPEFLTYFQNEAQLEKSRLLSDRFSAERPKGSFSTLEIQRTEQGDSAMYLCASSFTGLAEETQYFGPGTRLLVL.

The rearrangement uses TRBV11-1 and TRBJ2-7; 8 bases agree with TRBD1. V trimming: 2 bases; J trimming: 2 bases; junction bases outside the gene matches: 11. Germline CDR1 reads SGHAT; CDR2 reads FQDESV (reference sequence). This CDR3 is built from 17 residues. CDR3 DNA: TGTGCCAGCAGCTTATTCCAGGGGGCGCAGATCACCTACGAGCAGTACTTC. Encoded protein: CASSLFQGAQITYEQYF.

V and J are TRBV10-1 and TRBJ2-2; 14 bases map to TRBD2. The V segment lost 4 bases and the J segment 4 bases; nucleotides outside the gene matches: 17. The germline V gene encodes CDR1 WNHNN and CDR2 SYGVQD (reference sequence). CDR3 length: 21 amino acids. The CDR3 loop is CASSGPSRLAGGPGGTGELFF. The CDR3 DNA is TGCGCCAGCAGTGGACCGTCGCGACTAGCGGGAGGGCCGGGGGGCACCGGGGAGCTGTTTTTT.

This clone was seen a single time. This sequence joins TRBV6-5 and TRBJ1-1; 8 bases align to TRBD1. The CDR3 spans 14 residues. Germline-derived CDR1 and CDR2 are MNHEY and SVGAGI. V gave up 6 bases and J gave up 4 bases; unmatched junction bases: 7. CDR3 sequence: CASSLDRAGTEAFF. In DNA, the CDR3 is TGTGCCAGCAGCCTGGACAGGGCGGGCACTGAAGCTTTCTTT.

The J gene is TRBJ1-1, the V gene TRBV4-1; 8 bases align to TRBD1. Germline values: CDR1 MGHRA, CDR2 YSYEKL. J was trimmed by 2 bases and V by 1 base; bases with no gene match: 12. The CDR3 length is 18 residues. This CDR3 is CASSQAGQAGGLNTEAFF. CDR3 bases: TGCGCCAGCAGCCAAGCGGGGCAGGCAGGGGGCTTAAACACTGAAGCTTTCTTT.

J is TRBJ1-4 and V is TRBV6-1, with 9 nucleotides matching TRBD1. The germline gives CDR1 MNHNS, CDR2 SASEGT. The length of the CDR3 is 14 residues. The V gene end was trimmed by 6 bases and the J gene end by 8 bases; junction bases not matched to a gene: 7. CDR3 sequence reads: CASRRDRVQEKLFF. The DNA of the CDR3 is TGTGCCAGCAGACGGGACAGGGTCCAGGAAAAACTGTTTTTT.

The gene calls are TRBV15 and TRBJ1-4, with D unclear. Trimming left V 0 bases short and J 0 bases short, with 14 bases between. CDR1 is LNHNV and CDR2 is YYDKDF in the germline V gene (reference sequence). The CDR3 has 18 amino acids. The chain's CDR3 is CATSRDLTDGATNEKLFF. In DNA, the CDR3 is TGTGCCACCAGCAGAGATCTAACGGACGGGGCAACTAATGAAAAACTGTTTTTT.

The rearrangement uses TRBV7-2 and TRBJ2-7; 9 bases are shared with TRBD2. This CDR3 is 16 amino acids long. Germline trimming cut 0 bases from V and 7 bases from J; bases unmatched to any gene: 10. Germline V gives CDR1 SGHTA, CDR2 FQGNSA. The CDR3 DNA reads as TGTGCCAGCAGCTTAGCGTCTAGCGGGGCGGGGATAGAGCAGTACTTC. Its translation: CASSLASSGAGIEQYF.

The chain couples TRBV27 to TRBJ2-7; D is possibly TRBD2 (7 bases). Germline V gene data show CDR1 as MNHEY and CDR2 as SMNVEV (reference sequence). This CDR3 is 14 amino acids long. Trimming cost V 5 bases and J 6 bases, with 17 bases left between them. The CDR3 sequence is CASSPKTSRGEQYF. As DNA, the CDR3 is TGTGCCAGCAGTCCCAAGACTAGCAGGGGCGAGCAGTACTTC.

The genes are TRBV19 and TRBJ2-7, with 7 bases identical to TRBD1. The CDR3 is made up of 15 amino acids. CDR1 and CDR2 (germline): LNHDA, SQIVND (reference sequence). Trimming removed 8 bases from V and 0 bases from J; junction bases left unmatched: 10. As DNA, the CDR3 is TGTGCCAGTTCTGCCCAACAGGGGAGCTCCTACGAGCAGTACTTC. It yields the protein CASSAQQGSSYEQYF.

This CDR3 is CASTRQGLLGTQYF. DNA for the CDR3: TGTGCCAGTACGAGACAGGGGCTCCTCGGGACCCAGTACTTC. V usage is TRBV19 and J usage is TRBJ2-5; TRBD1 aligns across 8 bases. V was pared by 7 bases and J by 7 bases, with 11 bases of the junction left unmatched. The CDR3 spans 14 residues. The germline gives CDR1 LNHDA, CDR2 SQIVND (reference sequence).

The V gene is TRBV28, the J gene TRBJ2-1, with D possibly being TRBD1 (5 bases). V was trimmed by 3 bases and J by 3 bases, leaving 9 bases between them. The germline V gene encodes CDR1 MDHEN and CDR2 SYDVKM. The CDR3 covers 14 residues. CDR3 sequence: CASSLTEIYNEQFF. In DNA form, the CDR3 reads TGTGCCAGCAGTTTGACAGAGATCTACAATGAGCAGTTCTTC.

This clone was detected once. This CDR3 reads CASSLDAGGNTGELFF. The CDR3 coding sequence is TGTGCCAGCAGCTTAGACGCCGGCGGCAACACCGGGGAGCTGTTTTTT. V and J are TRBV7-2 and TRBJ2-2; D gene unclear. Germline values: CDR1 SGHTA, CDR2 FQGNSA. The length of the CDR3 is 16 residues. V lost 1 base and J 2 bases, leaving 11 bases between the germline ends.

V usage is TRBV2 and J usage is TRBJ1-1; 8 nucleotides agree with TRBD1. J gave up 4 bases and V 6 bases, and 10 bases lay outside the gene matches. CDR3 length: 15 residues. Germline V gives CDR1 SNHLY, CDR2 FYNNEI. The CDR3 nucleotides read TGTGCCAGCAGGATCCAGGGGGCGGGGGTCACTGAAGCTTTCTTT. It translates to CASRIQGAGVTEAFF.

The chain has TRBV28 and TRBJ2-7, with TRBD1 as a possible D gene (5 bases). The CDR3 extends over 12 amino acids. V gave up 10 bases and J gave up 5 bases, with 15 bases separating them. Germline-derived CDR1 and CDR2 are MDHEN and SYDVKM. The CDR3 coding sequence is TGTGCCATTTCCCTTACAGGAAACGAGCAGTACTTC. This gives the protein CAISLTGNEQYF.